These 27 T cell receptor beta chains came from one sample sequenced in a study of cytomegalovirus exposure and HLA in healthy donors. Researchers ran the PCR with 60 Vbeta and 13 Jbeta primers. Only in-frame clones appear in the TCRdb table, and some are missing; sequencing was by immunoSEQ multiplex PCR. The data contain almost 200,000 clones, roughly four fifths of them singletons. The sequenced sample was PBMCs. The receptor set was obtained from a man aged 25 to 40 in good health and CMV-seronegative.

The rearrangement joins TRBV29-1 to TRBJ2-1, with 8 nucleotides matching TRBD2. After removal of 7 bases from V and 9 bases from J, the junction contained 5 bases not matched to a gene. Germline CDR1 and CDR2: SQVTM and ANQGSEA. The CDR3 is 11 residues long. DNA for the CDR3: TGCAGCGGGGTAGCGGGGTTTGAGCAGTTCTTC. It is translated as CSGVAGFEQFF.

The rearrangement links TRBV7-3 to TRBJ2-1; weak D call: TRBD1 (6 bases). Germline V gene data show CDR1 as SGHTA and CDR2 as FQGTGA. V lost 1 base, J lost 10 bases, and 14 bases lay in between. This CDR3 comprises 14 residues. This chain's CDR3 is CASSLSRQAQEQFF. As DNA, the CDR3 is TGTGCCAGCAGCTTAAGCAGACAGGCCCAGGAGCAGTTCTTC.

The rearrangement joins TRBV27 to TRBJ2-7; D possibly corresponds to TRBD2 (7 bases). Germline V gene sequence: CDR1 MNHEY, CDR2 SMNVEV (reference sequence). This CDR3 comprises 15 residues. Deletions cut 6 bases from V and 4 bases from J, with 19 bases between. CDR3 sequence reads: CASRSNQGGGYEQYF. The CDR3 DNA sequence: TGTGCCAGCAGGTCTAACCAGGGAGGGGGATACGAGCAGTACTTC.

The rearrangement joins TRBV4-2 to TRBJ2-1, with 10 nucleotides matching TRBD2. The ends lost 0 bases at V and 9 bases at J; junction bases unmatched: 11. This CDR3 has 17 amino acids. Germline loops: CDR1 LGHNA, CDR2 YNFKEQ. Written as DNA, the CDR3 is TGTGCCAGCAGCCAAGATCCCCTAGCGGGAGAGCTTGGTGAGCAGTTCTTC. Its protein is CASSQDPLAGELGEQFF.

The gene calls are TRBV6-5 and TRBJ2-7, with TRBD2 identical over 13 bases. Losses at the gene ends were 6 bases for V and 6 bases for J; bases not matched to a gene: 8. The CDR3 has 15 amino acids. Germline-derived CDR1 and CDR2 are MNHEY and SVGAGI. CDR3 coding DNA: TGTGCCAGCAGAAAACTAGCGGGAGGGCCGGGCGAGCAGTACTTC. Protein sequence: CASRKLAGGPGEQYF.

The J gene is TRBJ2-2, the V gene TRBV23-1, with 9 bases fitting TRBD2. TRBV23-1 is an ORF, and what it does is uncertain. This CDR3 contains 17 residues. J was trimmed by 5 bases and V by 8 bases; bases with no gene match: 15. The CDR3 sequence: CASFPWGGRVNTGELFF. In DNA, the CDR3 is TGCGCCAGCTTCCCGTGGGGCGGGAGGGTCAATACCGGGGAGCTGTTTTTT.

This chain uses TRBV9 with TRBJ2-7; D might be TRBD1 (5 bases). CDR3 length: 15 residues. Germline lookup yields CDR1 SGDLS and CDR2 YYNGEE. V shed 0 bases and J shed 4 bases, with 14 bases lying between them. The chain's CDR3 is CASSVDQGVGYEQYF. The CDR3 DNA is TGTGCCAGCAGCGTAGATCAAGGGGTAGGTTACGAGCAGTACTTC.

This clone was counted a few times. The chain employs TRBV28 and TRBJ2-1; the D gene is possibly TRBD1 (6 bases). The CDR3 covers 12 residues. CDR1 and CDR2 from the germline V gene are MDHEN and SYDVKM. The V and J ends lost 8 bases and 8 bases respectively, with 13 bases between them. The CDR3, as DNA: TGTGCCAGCGATACAGGGTTCGATGAGCAGTTCTTC. Its translation is CASDTGFDEQFF.

This chain joins TRBV5-4 and TRBJ2-2, with 8 bases matching TRBD1. V shed 4 bases and J 4 bases; nucleotides not matched to a gene: 6. CDR1 and CDR2 (germline): SGHNT, YYREEE (reference sequence). The CDR3 has 15 amino acids. In DNA form, the CDR3 reads TGTGCCAGCAGCCGAAGGACAGGGCCCACCGGGGAGCTGTTTTTT. This gives the protein CASSRRTGPTGELFF.

The rearrangement joins TRBV4-1 to TRBJ1-1; 11 bases are shared with TRBD1. This CDR3 contains 18 residues. Per germline, CDR1 MGHRA and CDR2 YSYEKL. V lost 0 bases to trimming and J lost 7 bases; unmatched junction nucleotides: 13. CDR3 residues: CASSQDTKDRGPYVEAFF. CDR3 nucleotide sequence: TGCGCCAGCAGCCAAGATACAAAGGACAGGGGGCCCTATGTTGAAGCTTTCTTT.

The rearrangement joins TRBV2 to TRBJ1-1, with a tentative D call TRBD1 (6 bases). CDR1 is SNHLY and CDR2 is FYNNEI in the germline V gene. The CDR3 length is 13 residues. Trimming left V 5 bases short and J 1 base short, with 8 bases between. This chain's CDR3 is CASSPGQNTEAFF. The CDR3 DNA is TGTGCCAGCAGTCCGGGACAGAACACTGAAGCTTTCTTT.

The CDR3 loop is CASRDSRVSNQPQHF. The CDR3 DNA sequence: TGTGCCAGCAGGGACTCTCGGGTTAGCAATCAGCCCCAGCATTTT. The chain recombines TRBV27 with TRBJ1-5; D uncertain. V lost 6 bases and J lost 0, with 12 bases in between. CDR1 is MNHEY, CDR2 SMNVEV, per germline (reference sequence). CDR3 length equals 15 residues.

The rearrangement links TRBV28 to TRBJ2-2; 12 bases align to TRBD1. The V and J ends lost 7 bases and 3 bases, in that order; junction bases with no gene match: 9. The germline V gene encodes CDR1 MDHEN and CDR2 SYDVKM. The CDR3 is 17 amino acids. The CDR3 DNA is TGTGCCAGCATTACCGGGACAGGGGGCAGGTACACCGGGGAGCTGTTTTTT. Its translation: CASITGTGGRYTGELFF.

This clone was seen a handful of times. This chain joins TRBV10-3 and TRBJ2-7; 7 bases are a match to TRBD2. CDR1 and CDR2 (germline): ENHRY, SYGVKD. V gave up 0 bases and J gave up 0 bases; unmatched junction bases: 8. CDR3 length: 17 amino acids. CDR3 region: CAISESAFGGSSYEQYF. CDR3 sequence (DNA): TGTGCCATCAGTGAGTCGGCTTTCGGGGGGTCCTCCTACGAGCAGTACTTC.

V and J are TRBV5-5 and TRBJ2-3, with D tentatively TRBD2 (6 bases). The CDR3 runs 12 residues. The ends were cut back, 5 bases at V and 9 bases at J, with 13 bases in the middle. CDR1 and CDR2 (germline): SGHKS, YYEKEE (reference sequence). CDR3 bases: TGTGCCAGCAGAAGGGACTCCCAAACGCAGTATTTT. Residues: CASRRDSQTQYF.

V is TRBV4-1 and J is TRBJ2-7; 13 nucleotides match TRBD2. Germline lookup yields CDR1 MGHRA and CDR2 YSYEKL. The V segment lost 1 base and the J segment 2 bases; nucleotides outside the gene matches: 5. The CDR3 is 17 amino acids. CDR3 residues: CASSQGVTSGRAYEQYF. The DNA for the CDR3 is TGCGCCAGCAGCCAAGGGGTTACTAGCGGGAGGGCCTACGAGCAGTACTTC.

The chain joins TRBV27 to TRBJ2-1; 13 bases map to TRBD2. Trimming removed 3 bases from V and 2 bases from J; junction bases left unmatched: 7. Germline CDR1 and CDR2: MNHEY and SMNVEV (reference sequence). The CDR3 runs to 18 residues. The CDR3 spells CASSFNTGTSGAYNEQFF. In nucleotides, the CDR3 is TGTGCCAGCAGTTTCAACACCGGGACTAGCGGGGCCTACAATGAGCAGTTCTTC.

The V gene is TRBV5-6, the J gene TRBJ2-7, with 12 bases aligning to TRBD2. The germline V gene encodes CDR1 SGHDT and CDR2 YYEEEE. Trimming at V came to 4 bases and at J to 0 bases, leaving 5 bases not matched to a gene. This CDR3 region has 16 residues. DNA of the CDR3: TGTGCCAGCAGCGAGACTAGCGGGAGTTACTCCTACGAGCAGTACTTC. This encodes CASSETSGSYSYEQYF. The full variable domain, completed using reference TRBV5-6 and TRBJ2-7, is DAGVTQSPTHLIKTRGQQVTLRCSPKSGHDTVSWYQQALGQGPQFIFQYYEEEERQRGNFPDRFSGHQFPNYSSELNVNALLLGDSALYLCASSETSGSYSYEQYFGPGTRLTVT.

The rearrangement links TRBV5-4 to TRBJ2-3; possible D gene TRBD1, 6 bases. Trimming left V 4 bases short and J 2 bases short, with 11 bases between. There are 14 residues in the CDR3. Germline V gene lookup returns CDR1 SGHNT and CDR2 YYREEE (reference sequence). For the CDR3, the DNA is TGTGCCAGCAGCCCAGGACAGTACACAGATACGCAGTATTTT. The encoded protein is CASSPGQYTDTQYF.

A few counts support this clone. V gene TRBV28 combines with J gene TRBJ2-2, with 8 positions matching TRBD2. The ends lost 6 bases at V and 2 bases at J; junction bases unmatched: 8. The V gene's germline CDR1 is MDHEN and CDR2 SYDVKM. The CDR3 covers 16 residues. The CDR3 coding sequence is TGTGCCAGCAGCCTCCTCAGCGGGAGAAACACCGGGGAGCTGTTTTTT. Its translation is CASSLLSGRNTGELFF.

This sequence joins TRBV4-1 and TRBJ2-3; perhaps TRBD2 as D (6 bases). The CDR3 totals 15 residues. Trimming removed 1 base from V and 1 base from J, with 9 bases in between. CDR1 is MGHRA and CDR2 is YSYEKL in the germline V gene. The CDR3 DNA reads as TGCGCCAGCAGCCAAGCGGGAGTCGGCACAGATACGCAGTATTTT. Protein product: CASSQAGVGTDTQYF.

This rearrangement joins TRBV25-1 to TRBJ1-1; a possible D gene is TRBD1 (6 bases). The V gene's germline CDR1 is MGHDK and CDR2 SYGVNS. Trimming left V 5 bases short and J 11 bases short, with 12 bases between. The CDR3 is made up of 11 amino acids. The CDR3 region is CASSSTGWAFF. The CDR3 nucleotides read TGTGCCAGCAGTTCAACAGGGTGGGCTTTCTTT. The full variable domain, in which reference TRBV25-1 and TRBJ1-1 provide the parts outside the CDR3, is EADIYQTPRYLVIGTGKKITLECSQTMGHDKMYWYQQDPGMELHLIHYSYGVNSTEKGDLSSESTVSRIRTEHFPLTLESARPSHTSQYLCASSSTGWAFFGQGTRLTVV.

The CDR3 DNA sequence: TGCGCCAGCAGCCAACCGACTAGCGGAACAACAGATACGCAGTATTTT. This sequence encodes CASSQPTSGTTDTQYF. The chain recombines TRBV4-1 with TRBJ2-3, with TRBD2 matching over 9 bases. In germline, CDR1 is MGHRA, CDR2 YSYEKL. CDR3 size: 16 residues. The junction had 6 bases not matched to a gene; V was cut back by 2 bases and J by 3 bases.

The gene calls are TRBV4-1 and TRBJ1-1, with D perhaps matching TRBD1 (5 bases). CDR3 size: 13 residues. The V end lost 4 bases, the J end lost 4 bases, and 10 bases lay between the germline ends. Germline loops: CDR1 MGHRA, CDR2 YSYEKL. The CDR3 reads CASSPIDSTEAFF. The CDR3 DNA sequence: TGCGCCAGCAGCCCGATAGACAGCACTGAAGCTTTCTTT.

The chain is built from TRBV27 and TRBJ2-3; tentatively, D is TRBD1 (5 bases). The CDR3 runs to 16 residues. Trimming removed 6 bases from V and 2 bases from J, with 18 bases in between. Germline V gene lookup returns CDR1 MNHEY and CDR2 SMNVEV (reference sequence). The CDR3 protein is CASRLDSDPFTDTQYF. The DNA of the CDR3 is TGTGCCAGCAGACTCGACAGCGACCCCTTCACAGATACGCAGTATTTT.

The genes are TRBV5-4 and TRBJ2-1; possible D gene TRBD1, 6 bases. Looked up from germline, CDR1 is SGHNT and CDR2 is YYREEE (reference sequence). The CDR3 contains 13 residues. Trimming pared 0 bases from V and 6 bases from J, leaving 7 bases between. The CDR3 region is CASSLEGGNEQFF. The CDR3 region has the DNA TGTGCCAGCAGCTTGGAAGGGGGCAATGAGCAGTTCTTC.

The chain's CDR3 is CASSLRGQGRNYGYTF. The CDR3 DNA sequence: TGTGCCAGCAGTTTGAGGGGACAGGGTCGGAACTATGGCTACACCTTC. This rearrangement joins TRBV28 to TRBJ1-2; 9 bases are a match to TRBD1. Germline V gene sequence: CDR1 MDHEN, CDR2 SYDVKM. Trimming at V came to 3 bases and at J to 2 bases, leaving 7 bases not matched to a gene. CDR3 length equals 16 residues.